One and the same sample provided the 19 T cell receptor beta chains below, sequenced in a study of cytomegalovirus exposure and HLA in healthy donors. It was with 60 Vbeta and 13 Jbeta primers that the PCR ran. Sequenced by immunoSEQ multiplex PCR; TCRdb stores in-frame clones only, minus some. The sample lists more than 90,000 clones; 55% to 75% were seen once. Material for sequencing was PBMCs. These receptors were collected from a man aged 25 to 45 in good health and CMV-seropositive.

This clone was found a few times. The rearrangement links TRBV2 to TRBJ1-4, with D maybe TRBD1 (6 bases). Per germline, CDR1 SNHLY and CDR2 FYNNEI. V was trimmed by 6 bases and J by 8 bases, leaving 13 bases between them. The CDR3 has 13 residues. CDR3 loop: CASRQGVREKLFF. The CDR3 DNA reads as TGTGCCAGCAGACAGGGAGTTCGGGAAAAACTGTTTTTT.

The rearrangement joins TRBV19 to TRBJ2-2, with TRBD2 matching 10 bases. This CDR3 is 14 amino acids long. Germline V gives CDR1 LNHDA, CDR2 SQIVND (reference sequence). Trimming took 6 bases from V and 6 from J; bases not matched to a gene: 4. The CDR3 sequence is CASRLAGASGELFF. In nucleotides, the CDR3 is TGTGCCAGTAGGCTAGCGGGAGCGTCCGGGGAGCTGTTTTTT.

This clone was detected only once. The chain employs TRBV30 and TRBJ2-3, with D maybe TRBD2 (5 bases). This CDR3 spans 14 amino acids. V lost 0 bases and J lost 4, with 11 bases in between. CDR1 is GTSNPN, CDR2 SVGIG, per germline (reference sequence). CDR3 nucleotide sequence: TGTGCCTGGAGTGTGGGGAGCGGCGCAGATACGCAGTATTTT. It is translated as CAWSVGSGADTQYF. Variable domain in full (rest from reference TRBV30 and TRBJ2-3): SQTIHQWPATLVQPVGSPLSLECTVEGTSNPNLYWYRQAAGRGLQLLFYSVGIGQISSEVPQNLSASRPQDRQFILSSKKLLLSDSGFYLCAWSVGSGADTQYFGPGTRLTVL.

This chain uses TRBV11-3 with TRBJ1-1, with 7 bases identical to TRBD1. This CDR3 is built from 15 residues. The V gene's germline CDR1 is SGHNT and CDR2 YENEEA. Trimming cost V 4 bases and J 2 bases; bases outside gene matches: 7. This chain's CDR3 is CASSYRRQGNTEAFF. CDR3 bases: TGTGCCAGCAGCTATAGGAGACAGGGTAACACTGAAGCTTTCTTT.

J is TRBJ2-1 and V is TRBV19; 7 bases match TRBD2. The CDR3 has 19 residues. From germline, CDR1 is LNHDA and CDR2 SQIVND (reference sequence). V trimming: 5 bases; J trimming: 9 bases; junction bases outside the gene matches: 25. CDR3 in amino acids: CASSSMLVGGTSLSAEQFF. The CDR3 DNA follows: TGTGCCAGTAGTTCAATGTTGGTGGGGGGGACTTCCCTATCAGCTGAGCAGTTCTTC.

The count of this clone is one. The chain is built from TRBV5-1 and TRBJ1-1, with TRBD1 identical over 7 bases. Per germline, CDR1 SGHRS and CDR2 YFSETQ. Unmatched junction bases numbered 4, after V lost 6 bases and J lost 2 bases. The CDR3 is 13 amino acids. The CDR3 nucleotides are TGCGCCAGCAAGGGGACAGAAAACACTGAAGCTTTCTTT. Amino acids: CASKGTENTEAFF.

The V call is TRBV6-1, the J call TRBJ1-5; tentative D call: TRBD1 (6 bases). The germline gives CDR1 MNHNS, CDR2 SASEGT. V was clipped by 7 bases and J by 4 bases, with 14 bases between them. This CDR3 comprises 14 residues. The CDR3 nucleotides read TGTGCCAGCAATCCAGGGGCCACGAATCAGCCCCAGCATTTT. Protein sequence: CASNPGATNQPQHF.

The chain joins TRBV19 to TRBJ1-1; D is unresolved. With 6 bases removed from V and 7 bases from J, the gap between germline ends came to 9 bases. The CDR3 contains 11 residues. Germline V CDR1 and CDR2: LNHDA, SQIVND (reference sequence). CDR3 sequence reads: CASRRDNEAFF. The CDR3 DNA sequence: TGTGCCAGTAGGAGGGATAATGAAGCTTTCTTT.

The chain carries TRBV6-5 and TRBJ1-3; D is unresolved. Deletions cut 7 bases from V and 0 bases from J, with 4 bases between. The CDR3 loop spans 12 amino acids. Germline CDR1 and CDR2: MNHEY and SVGAGI. The CDR3, as DNA: TGTGCCAGCACCGGCTCTGGAAACACCATATATTTT. Translating it yields CASTGSGNTIYF.

The J gene is TRBJ1-1, the V gene TRBV1; the table gives TRBD1 as D, unverified against the DNA. TRBV1 is an annotated pseudogene. CDR3 size: 14 residues. CDR3 in amino acids: CTSRGQGGNTEAFF. In nucleotides, the CDR3 is TGCACCAGCAGGGGGCAGGGGGGGAACACTGAAGCTTTCTTT.

This chain uses TRBV4-2 with TRBJ2-5; 9 nucleotides line up with TRBD2. Trimming removed 5 bases from V and 3 bases from J; junction bases left unmatched: 4. Germline V lookup: CDR1 LGHNA, CDR2 YNFKEQ. This CDR3 has 14 amino acids. The CDR3 coding sequence is TGTGCCAGCAGCGAGGGACTAGCAGAAGAGACCCAGTACTTC. Protein sequence: CASSEGLAEETQYF.

The chain couples TRBV10-3 to TRBJ1-4, with TRBD1 matching 8 bases. CDR1 is ENHRY, CDR2 SYGVKD, per germline. J gave up 7 bases and V 6 bases, and 4 bases lay outside the gene matches. This CDR3 contains 13 residues. The CDR3 reads CAISIDRGEKLFF. DNA of the CDR3: TGTGCCATCAGCATCGACAGGGGTGAAAAACTGTTTTTT.

This chain joins TRBV7-2 and TRBJ2-2; 11 nucleotides align to TRBD2. V shed 5 bases and J 7 bases; nucleotides not matched to a gene: 9. This CDR3 spans 16 amino acids. Germline V gene lookup returns CDR1 SGHTA and CDR2 FQGNSA. The CDR3 is CASSQLLAGGGGELFF. CDR3 in DNA: TGTGCCAGCAGCCAACTTCTAGCGGGAGGTGGCGGGGAGCTGTTTTTT.

This chain connects TRBV2 to TRBJ2-3; 16 bases match TRBD2. This CDR3 comprises 19 residues. V lost 7 bases, J lost 0 bases, and 10 bases stayed unmatched. Germline-derived CDR1 and CDR2 are SNHLY and FYNNEI. The DNA for the CDR3 is TGTGCCAGCACCCTGCCGGGACTAGCGGGAGGGGGAAGCACAGATACGCAGTATTTT. It translates to CASTLPGLAGGGSTDTQYF.

This clone turned up a few times. The chain has TRBV29-1 and TRBJ1-1; no reliable D call. This CDR3 contains 12 residues. Germline V gives CDR1 SQVTM, CDR2 ANQGSEA. Between the trimmed V and J ends, which lost 4 bases and 5 bases, there was a span of 11 bases. The CDR3 DNA follows: TGCAGCGTTGCTCGGGGAGGGACTGAAGCTTTCTTT. It codes for CSVARGGTEAFF.

V usage is TRBV27 and J usage is TRBJ2-7; D is uncertain. Deletions cut 3 bases from V and 2 bases from J, with 11 bases between. The CDR3 has 14 residues. The germline CDR1 and CDR2 sequences are MNHEY and SMNVEV (reference sequence). CDR3: CASSFALPPYEQYF. The CDR3 DNA reads as TGTGCCAGCAGTTTCGCGCTTCCGCCCTACGAGCAGTACTTC.

This rearrangement joins TRBV25-1 to TRBJ2-4; 9 bases match TRBD1. This CDR3 has 15 amino acids. Germline V gene data show CDR1 as MGHDK and CDR2 as SYGVNS. Trimming at V came to 3 bases and at J to 3 bases, leaving 3 bases not matched to a gene. The CDR3 coding sequence is TGTGCCAGCAGTGAGCTGACAGGGGGCAAAAACATTCAGTACTTC. Its translation is CASSELTGGKNIQYF.

This sequence joins TRBV5-4 and TRBJ2-7; D possibly corresponds to TRBD1 (6 bases). V lost 2 bases, J lost 3 bases, and 9 bases lay in between. Germline loops: CDR1 SGHNT, CDR2 YYREEE (reference sequence). The CDR3 totals 13 residues. The CDR3 spells CASSFPGDYEQYF. The CDR3 DNA reads as TGTGCCAGCAGCTTCCCAGGGGACTACGAGCAGTACTTC.

The chain couples TRBV5-1 to TRBJ2-3, with D possibly being TRBD2 (6 bases). Trimming cost V 4 bases and J 0 bases, with 12 bases left between them. Germline assignment: CDR1 SGHRS and CDR2 YFSETQ. The CDR3 loop spans 15 amino acids. This chain's CDR3 is CASSPTRLSTDTQYF. CDR3 bases: TGCGCCAGCAGCCCGACTAGATTAAGCACAGATACGCAGTATTTT.